A selection of T cell receptor beta chains follows, all from one sample in a study of CD8 T cells in ankylosing spondylitis. TCRdb re-called the 5' RACE reads through MiXCR, storing one row per CDR3 protein. The sample includes some 400,000 distinct CDR3 sequences, around 22% of them seen just once. Sequences were obtained from blood, either unsorted or a sorted T cell fraction (not recorded which). These receptors all stem from a male donor with ankylosing spondylitis. Each CDR3 is given with its conserved first and last residue. Each record gives: D gene, clone size, V gene, J gene, CDR3 protein, CDR3 DNA. The D gene is left open where the match is weak. Not all rows give a size; the values are once, few, many and, for expanded clones, a class.

d_gene: TRBD1; abundance: many; v_gene: TRBV20-1; j_gene: TRBJ1-2; CDR3aa: CSARDRNRGYGYTF; CDR3nt: TGCAGTGCTAGAGATCGCAACAGGGGATATGGCTACACCTTC
d_gene: -; abundance: -; v_gene: TRBV2; j_gene: TRBJ2-2; CDR3aa: CASAGTTNTGELFF; CDR3nt: TGTGCCAGTGCGGGGACAACCAACACCGGGGAGCTGTTTTTT
d_gene: -; abundance: -; v_gene: TRBV5-1; j_gene: TRBJ2-2; CDR3aa: CASSLVQDAGELFF; CDR3nt: TGCGCCAGCAGCCTCGTGCAGGACGCCGGGGAGCTGTTTTTT
d_gene: -; abundance: -; v_gene: TRBV3-1; j_gene: TRBJ2-3; CDR3aa: CASSQEREDTQYF; CDR3nt: TGTGCCAGCAGCCAAGAGAGGGAAGATACGCAGTATTTT
d_gene: TRBD1; abundance: -; v_gene: TRBV29-1; j_gene: TRBJ1-1; CDR3aa: CSVGQGAGTEAFF; CDR3nt: TGCAGCGTCGGACAGGGGGCAGGGACTGAAGCTTTCTTT
d_gene: -; abundance: -; v_gene: TRBV3-1; j_gene: TRBJ1-1; CDR3aa: CASSQHGGTEAFF; CDR3nt: TGTGCCAGCAGCCAACACGGAGGGACTGAAGCTTTCTTT
d_gene: -; abundance: few; v_gene: TRBV20-1; j_gene: TRBJ1-5; CDR3aa: CSAKGDVDNQPQHF; CDR3nt: TGCAGTGCCAAGGGGGACGTTGACAATCAGCCCCAGCATTTT
d_gene: -; abundance: -; v_gene: TRBV5-1; j_gene: TRBJ2-6; CDR3aa: CASSNRRVDGANVLTF; CDR3nt: TGCGCCAGCAGTAACCGTAGGGTTGATGGGGCCAACGTCCTGACTTTC
d_gene: -; abundance: few; v_gene: TRBV7-8; j_gene: TRBJ2-1; CDR3aa: CASSWDGGHYNEQFF; CDR3nt: TGTGCCAGCAGCTGGGACGGGGGGCACTACAATGAGCAGTTCTTC
d_gene: -; abundance: few; v_gene: TRBV12-3/TRBV12-4; j_gene: TRBJ1-6; CDR3aa: CASSLGGRGNSPLHF; CDR3nt: TGTGCCAGCAGTTTAGGCGGCAGGGGTAATTCACCCCTCCACTTT
d_gene: -; abundance: -; v_gene: TRBV24-1; j_gene: TRBJ2-5; CDR3aa: CATSVGETQYF; CDR3nt: TGTGCCACCAGTGTTGGGGAGACCCAGTACTTC
d_gene: -; abundance: few; v_gene: TRBV5-1; j_gene: TRBJ1-4; CDR3aa: CASSLGTLATNEKLFF; CDR3nt: TGCGCCAGCAGCTTGGGCACTCTAGCAACTAATGAAAAACTGTTTTTT